The clone carrying this T cell receptor (beta chain) was counted once. This sample was taken from a study of blood T cell repertoires in COVID-19. Overall study context: The United States, Italy and Spain supplied acute and convalescent COVID-19 samples. The analysed material was cDNA or gDNA that came from T cells, B-cell-depleted T cells, or PBMCs.

V dropped 2 bases and J dropped 3 bases, with 11 bases sitting between them. The germline CDR1 and CDR2 sequences are SGHNT and YYREEE (reference sequence). This CDR3 has 14 residues. TCRdb keeps only in-frame clones here, not all; method: immunoSEQ multiplex PCR. The sample carries around 150,000 clones, just under 85% recorded once. This receptor was identified in a woman aged 80 or older with acute or convalescent COVID-19. This rearrangement joins TRBV5-4 to TRBJ1-1; weak D call: TRBD1 (5 bases). Sequenced sample: peripheral blood. CDR3 loop: CASSFQRGDTEAFF. CDR3 sequence (DNA): TGTGCCAGCAGCTTTCAACGGGGGGACACTGAAGCTTTCTTT.